This T cell receptor beta chain appears in the sequencing data of a study of a mutant IDH1 vaccine in newly diagnosed glioma. Background on the study: There were approximately 60% males and approximately 38% females among treated patients, whose mean age was about 40 years.

Here immunoSEQ multiplex PCR was the method, and the copy in TCRdb shows in-frame clones only, minus some. Among 55,000 or so clones listed, roughly 91% were seen once. The sample's time point: week 11, during vaccination. The content of each vaccine dose was 300 ug of mutant IDH1 20-mer peptide, and topical imiquimod accompanied it. This CDR3 is built from 14 residues. Germline loops: CDR1 MDHEN, CDR2 SYDVKM. This clone has just one count. Its antigen remains unknown. At one boundary the junction diverges from the germline segment, which might be a read error. The V and J genes are TRBV28 and TRBJ2-7; unclear D gene. Sequencing was performed on PBMCs, taken from a glioma patient whose treatment included an IDH1 peptide vaccine. This TCR was recovered from a man in his fifties or sixties with glioma. The CDR3 protein is CASSLPQVSNEQYF. In DNA, the CDR3 is TGTGCCAGCAGTTTACCCCAGGTCTCCAACGAGCAGTACTTC.